Following are 2 T cell receptor beta chains from one sample sequenced in a study of CXCR3-negative and CXCR3-positive naive CD8 T cells. General study points: CXCR3-positive naive cells carried more hydrophobic TRB CDR3s than CXCR3-negative naive cells did.

Each TRB cDNA library was prepared by 5' RACE (with UMI labels). Reprocessing the 5' RACE reads, TCRdb reports a single entry for every CDR3 protein and omits DNA. The sample holds 150,000 or so distinct CDR3 sequences. Antigens of these TCRs are unknown. The sequenced sample was naive CXCR3+ CD8+ T cells from blood. Subset defined: CD45RO-CCR7+CD27+CD95- naive CD8+ T cells expressing CXCR3 (TNR3+). The receptors derive from a human donor in good health. Some clones in this sample may be carry-over from other donors' samples.

The chain's CDR3 is CSVALANTDTQYF. The V gene is TRBV29-1, the J gene TRBJ2-3; the TCRdb D gene call, TRBD2, has no DNA to confirm it. Germline V gene sequence: CDR1 SQVTM, CDR2 ANQGSEA. There are 13 residues in the CDR3.

V gene TRBV28 combines with J gene TRBJ2-5; TCRdb lists TRBD2, though no DNA is available to test this call. Germline-derived CDR1 and CDR2 are MDHEN and SYDVKM. CDR3 length equals 17 residues. The CDR3 loop is CASSIRTSGSIMETQYF.